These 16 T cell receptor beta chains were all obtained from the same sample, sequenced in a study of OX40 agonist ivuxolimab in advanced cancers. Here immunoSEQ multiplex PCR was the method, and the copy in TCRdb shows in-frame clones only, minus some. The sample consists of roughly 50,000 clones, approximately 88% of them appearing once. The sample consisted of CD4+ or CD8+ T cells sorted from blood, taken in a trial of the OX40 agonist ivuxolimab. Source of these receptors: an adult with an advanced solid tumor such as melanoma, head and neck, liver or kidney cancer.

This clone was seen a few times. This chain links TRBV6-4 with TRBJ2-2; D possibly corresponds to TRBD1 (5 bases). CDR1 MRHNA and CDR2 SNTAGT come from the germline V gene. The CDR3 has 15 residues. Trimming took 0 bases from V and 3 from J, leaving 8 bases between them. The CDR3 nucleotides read TGTGCCAGCAGTGACTCCGACAGAGACACCGGGGAGCTGTTTTTT. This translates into CASSDSDRDTGELFF.

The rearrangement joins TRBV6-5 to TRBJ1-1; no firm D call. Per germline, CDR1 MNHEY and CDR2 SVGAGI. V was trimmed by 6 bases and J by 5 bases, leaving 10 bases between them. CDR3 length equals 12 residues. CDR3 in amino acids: CASRGGMTEAFF. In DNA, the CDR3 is TGTGCCAGCAGAGGTGGTATGACTGAAGCTTTCTTT.

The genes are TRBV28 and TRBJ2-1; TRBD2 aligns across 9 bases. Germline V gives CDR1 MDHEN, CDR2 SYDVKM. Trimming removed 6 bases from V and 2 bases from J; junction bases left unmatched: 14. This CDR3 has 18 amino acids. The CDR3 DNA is TGTGCCAGCAGCCCCCCCTGGCTAGCGGGGCGCGCCTACAATGAGCAGTTCTTC. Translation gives CASSPPWLAGRAYNEQFF.

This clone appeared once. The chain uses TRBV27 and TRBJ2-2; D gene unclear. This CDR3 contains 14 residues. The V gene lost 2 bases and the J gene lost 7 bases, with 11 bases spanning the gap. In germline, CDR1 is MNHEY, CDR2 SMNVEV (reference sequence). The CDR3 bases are TGTGCCAGCAGTTTACAGAGCGCTGTCGGGGAGCTGTTTTTT. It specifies CASSLQSAVGELFF.

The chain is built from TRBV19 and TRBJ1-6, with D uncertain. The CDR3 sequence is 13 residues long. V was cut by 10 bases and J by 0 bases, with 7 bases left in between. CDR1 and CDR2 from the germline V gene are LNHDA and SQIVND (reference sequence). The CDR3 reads CAIGYSYNSPLHF. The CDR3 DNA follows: TGTGCCATCGGGTACTCCTATAATTCACCCCTCCACTTT.

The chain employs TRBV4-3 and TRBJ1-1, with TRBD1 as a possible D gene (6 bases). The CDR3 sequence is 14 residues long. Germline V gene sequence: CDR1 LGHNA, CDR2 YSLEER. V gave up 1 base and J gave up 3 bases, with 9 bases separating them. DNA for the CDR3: TGCGCCAGCAGCCAAGTGACAGGCGACACTGAAGCTTTCTTT. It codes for CASSQVTGDTEAFF.

In nucleotides, the CDR3 is TGTGCCACCAGCACCTTTGAACAGGGTCGGTACGAGCAGTACGTC. Amino acids: CATSTFEQGRYEQYV. This chain connects TRBV15 to TRBJ2-7, with D perhaps TRBD1 (6 bases). The CDR3 is 15 residues long. The V end lost 4 bases, the J end lost 4 bases, and 17 bases lay between the germline ends. Germline CDR1 reads LNHNV; CDR2 reads YYDKDF (reference sequence).

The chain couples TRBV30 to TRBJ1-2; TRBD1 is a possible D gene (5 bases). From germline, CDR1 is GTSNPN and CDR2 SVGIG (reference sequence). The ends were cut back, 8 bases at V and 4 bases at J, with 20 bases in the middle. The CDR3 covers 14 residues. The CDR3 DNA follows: TGTGCCCTAGCAACCCCAGGGATCGGCTATGGCTACACCTTC. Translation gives CALATPGIGYGYTF.

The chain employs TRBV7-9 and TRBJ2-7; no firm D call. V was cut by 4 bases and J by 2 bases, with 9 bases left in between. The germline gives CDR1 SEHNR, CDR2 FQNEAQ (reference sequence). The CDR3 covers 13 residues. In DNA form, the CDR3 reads TGTGCCAGCAGCTCCGACTGGCCCTACGAGCAGTACTTC. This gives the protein CASSSDWPYEQYF. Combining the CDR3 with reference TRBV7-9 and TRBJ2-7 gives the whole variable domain DTGVSQNPRHKITKRGQNVTFRCDPISEHNRLYWYRQTLGQGPEFLTYFQNEAQLEKSRLLSDRFSAERPKGSFSTLEIQRTEQGDSAMYLCASSSDWPYEQYFGPGTRLTVT.

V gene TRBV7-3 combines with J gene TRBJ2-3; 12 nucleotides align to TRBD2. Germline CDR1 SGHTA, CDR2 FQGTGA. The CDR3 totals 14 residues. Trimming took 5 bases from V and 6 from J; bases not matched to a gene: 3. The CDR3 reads CASSPGTSGDTQYF. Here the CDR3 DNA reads TGTGCCAGCAGCCCGGGGACTAGCGGGGATACGCAGTATTTT. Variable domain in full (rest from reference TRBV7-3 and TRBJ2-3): GAGVSQTPSNKVTEKGKYVELRCDPISGHTALYWYRQSLGQGPEFLIYFQGTGAADDSGLPNDRFFAVRPEGSVSTLKIQRTERGDSAVYLCASSPGTSGDTQYFGPGTRLTVL.

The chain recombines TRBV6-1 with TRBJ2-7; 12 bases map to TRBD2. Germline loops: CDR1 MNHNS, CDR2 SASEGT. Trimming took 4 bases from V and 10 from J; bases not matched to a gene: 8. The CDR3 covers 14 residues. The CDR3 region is CASSATSGGPEQYV. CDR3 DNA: TGTGCCAGCAGTGCTACTAGCGGGGGGCCGGAACAGTACGTC.

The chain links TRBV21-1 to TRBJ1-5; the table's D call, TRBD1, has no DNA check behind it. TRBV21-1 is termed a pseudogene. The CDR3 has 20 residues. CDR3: CASSSIQNKTGNHSNQPQHF. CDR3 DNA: TGTGCCAGCAGCTCGATCCAAAATAAGACAGGGAACCATAGCAATCAGCCCCAGCATTTT.

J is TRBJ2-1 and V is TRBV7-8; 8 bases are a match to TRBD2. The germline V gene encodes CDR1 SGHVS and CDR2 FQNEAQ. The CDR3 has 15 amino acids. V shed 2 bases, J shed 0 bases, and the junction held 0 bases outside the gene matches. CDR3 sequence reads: CASSLLAGSYNEQFF. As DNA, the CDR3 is TGTGCCAGCAGCTTACTAGCGGGCTCCTACAATGAGCAGTTCTTC.

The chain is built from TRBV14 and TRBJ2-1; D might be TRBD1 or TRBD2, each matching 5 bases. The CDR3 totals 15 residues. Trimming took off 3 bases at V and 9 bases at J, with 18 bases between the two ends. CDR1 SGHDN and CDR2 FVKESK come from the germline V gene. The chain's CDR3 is CASSQLQGTSSEQFF. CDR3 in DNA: TGTGCCAGCAGCCAGTTACAAGGGACGAGTAGTGAGCAGTTCTTC.

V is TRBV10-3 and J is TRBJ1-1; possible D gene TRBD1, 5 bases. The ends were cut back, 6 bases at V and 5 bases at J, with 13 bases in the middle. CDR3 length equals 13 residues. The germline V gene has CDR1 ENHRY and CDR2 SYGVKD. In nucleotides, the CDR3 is TGTGCCATCAGCGCCGAGGGGAGGACTGAAGCTTTCTTT. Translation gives CAISAEGRTEAFF.

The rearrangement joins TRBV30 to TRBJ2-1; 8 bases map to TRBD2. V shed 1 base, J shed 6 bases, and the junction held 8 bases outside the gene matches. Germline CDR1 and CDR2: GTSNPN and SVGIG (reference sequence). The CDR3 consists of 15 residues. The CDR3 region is CAWSDPGLGGNEQFF. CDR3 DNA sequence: TGTGCCTGGAGTGACCCGGGACTAGGGGGCAATGAGCAGTTCTTC.